These 10 T cell receptor beta chains originate from one sample sequenced in a study of human T cells and chemical hapten exposure. Via MiXCR, TCRdb re-called the 5' RACE reads, giving one row per CDR3 protein. The sample yields tens of thousands of distinct CDR3 sequences, about 16% seen once. Unfractionated whole blood served as the source for total RNA extraction. All receptors derive from a female donor in good health.

This chain links TRBV12-3 or TRBV12-4 with TRBJ1-5, with no clear D. The V gene lost 2 bases and the J gene lost 0 bases, with 8 bases spanning the gap. The CDR3 spans 15 residues. CDR3 residues: CASSLQASSNQPQHF. CDR3 DNA sequence: TGTGCCAGCAGTTTACAGGCATCTAGCAATCAGCCCCAGCATTTT.

V is TRBV4-3 and J is TRBJ2-3, with unresolved D. This CDR3 is 16 amino acids long. Germline V gene lookup returns CDR1 LGHNA and CDR2 YSLEER. Trimming pared 1 base from V and 4 bases from J, leaving 15 bases between. This CDR3 reads CASSQGGIVGSDTQYF. Written as DNA, the CDR3 is TGCGCCAGCAGCCAAGGTGGAATAGTTGGTTCAGATACGCAGTATTTT.

This clonotype came up once. A read error is likely, as this CDR3 ends without the conserved phenylalanine or tryptophan. No DNA is shown, since the ends of the CDR3 on it are uncertain; the CDR3 is the one TCRdb lists. The CDR3: CASSPPSEVPL. The chain couples TRBV18 to TRBJ1-1. A total of 11 residues make up the CDR3, ends included. The V gene's germline CDR1 is KGHSH and CDR2 LQKENI.

This clonotype was recorded many times. V is TRBV20-1 and J is TRBJ2-3; 10 bases align to TRBD2. J lost 4 bases, V lost 4 bases, and 5 bases had no gene match. The CDR3 runs to 14 residues. Germline CDR1 is DFQATT and CDR2 is SNEGSKA (reference sequence). Here the CDR3 reads CSATGLAVPDTQYF. Here the CDR3 DNA reads TGCAGTGCTACAGGACTAGCGGTGCCAGATACGCAGTATTTT.

This clonotype has more than one count but fewer than ten. The J gene is TRBJ1-6, the V gene TRBV3-1, with 9 bases matching TRBD1. CDR1 is LGHDT and CDR2 is YNNKEL in the germline V gene (reference sequence). After removal of 10 bases from V and 7 bases from J, the junction contained 8 bases not matched to a gene. This CDR3 is built from 14 residues. The CDR3 loop reads CATGGQGWNSPLHF. Here the CDR3 DNA reads TGTGCCACTGGGGGACAGGGATGGAATTCACCCCTCCACTTT.

CDR3 nucleotides: TGCGCCAGCAGCCATCAGATCGCAGGCGTTGGTGAGACCCAGTACTTC. It codes for CASSHQIAGVGETQYF. This chain joins TRBV4-1 and TRBJ2-5; D remains ambiguous. The V gene's germline CDR1 is MGHRA and CDR2 YSYEKL. V was trimmed by 3 bases and J by 5 bases, leaving 19 bases between them. This CDR3 region has 16 residues.

This clonotype was seen more than once but under ten times. The rearrangement uses TRBV30 and TRBJ2-7; the D is unclear. V was cut by 4 bases and J by 3 bases, with 7 bases left in between. Germline CDR1 reads GTSNPN; CDR2 reads SVGIG (reference sequence). CDR3 length: 11 amino acids. In DNA, the CDR3 is TGTGCCTGGACCAATCTCTACGAGCAGTACTTC. As protein: CAWTNLYEQYF.

The CDR3 is CASSRTSGSLGEQFF. The CDR3 DNA sequence: TGTGCCAGCAGTCGGACTAGCGGGAGTTTGGGTGAGCAGTTCTTC. The rearrangement joins TRBV2 to TRBJ2-1, with 13 nucleotides matching TRBD2. This CDR3 has 15 amino acids. The germline V gene has CDR1 SNHLY and CDR2 FYNNEI. Trimming at V came to 5 bases and at J to 9 bases, leaving 7 bases not matched to a gene.

The chain combines TRBV25-1 with TRBJ2-7, with 8 bases aligning to TRBD1. CDR1 MGHDK and CDR2 SYGVNS come from the germline V gene. The V segment lost 4 bases and the J segment 4 bases; nucleotides outside the gene matches: 3. This CDR3 is 13 amino acids long. The CDR3 spells CASSGTGGYEQYF. The CDR3, as DNA: TGTGCCAGCAGTGGAACAGGGGGTTACGAGCAGTACTTC.

This clonotype was recorded a few times. The chain links TRBV7-8 to TRBJ1-3; no reliable D call. Trimming removed 3 bases at V and 2 bases at J, with 14 bases between. The CDR3 covers 16 residues. Germline V gene sequence: CDR1 SGHVS, CDR2 FQNEAQ. The CDR3 nucleotides are TGTGCCAGCAGCTTCGTTCAGTCAAGGACTGGAAACACCATATATTTT. Its translation is CASSFVQSRTGNTIYF.